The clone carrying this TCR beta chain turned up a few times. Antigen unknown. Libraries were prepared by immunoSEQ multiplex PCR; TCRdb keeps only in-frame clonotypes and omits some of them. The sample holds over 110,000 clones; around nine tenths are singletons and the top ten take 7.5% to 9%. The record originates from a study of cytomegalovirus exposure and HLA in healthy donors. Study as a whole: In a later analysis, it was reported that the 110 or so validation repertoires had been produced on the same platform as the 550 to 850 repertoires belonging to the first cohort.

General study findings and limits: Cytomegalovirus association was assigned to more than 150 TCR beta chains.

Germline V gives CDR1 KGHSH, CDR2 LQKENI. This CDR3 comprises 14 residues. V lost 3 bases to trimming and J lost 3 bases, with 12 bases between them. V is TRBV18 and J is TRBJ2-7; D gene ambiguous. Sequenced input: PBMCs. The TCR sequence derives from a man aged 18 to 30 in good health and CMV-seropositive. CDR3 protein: CASSPASSNYEQYF. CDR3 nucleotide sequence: TGTGCCAGCTCACCGGCATCATCCAACTACGAGCAGTACTTC.